One and the same sample provided the 29 T cell receptor beta chains below, sequenced in a study of neurological immune-mediated disorders. Time point noted: technical triplicate 1. TCRdb re-called the 5' RACE reads with MiXCR, one entry per CDR3 protein. The repertoire holds 20,000 to 30,000 distinct CDR3 sequences, with about 13% as singletons. The material sequenced was CD4+ T cells from blood. These receptors were taken from a female donor with HTLV-1-associated myelopathy (HAM/TSP).

This clonotype was observed at least ten times. V gene TRBV7-2 combines with J gene TRBJ1-2, with unresolved D. There are 14 residues in the CDR3. The germline V and J ends were trimmed by 5 bases and 2 bases, with 12 bases remaining between them. Per the germline V gene, CDR1 is SGHTA and CDR2 is FQGNSA. CDR3 protein: CASSDYLGNYGYTF. In DNA, the CDR3 is TGTGCCAGCAGCGACTATCTGGGGAACTATGGCTACACCTTC.

In its sample, this clonotype was seen many times. V is TRBV11-2 and J is TRBJ2-6; 7 nucleotides align to TRBD1. The CDR3 sequence is 15 residues long. CDR1 SGHAT and CDR2 FQNNGV come from the germline V gene. The V gene end was trimmed by 5 bases and the J gene end by 5 bases; junction bases not matched to a gene: 6. The chain's CDR3 is CASSPTGVRANVLTF. The CDR3 region has the DNA TGTGCCAGCAGCCCAACAGGGGTGAGGGCCAACGTCCTGACTTTC.

This clonotype was observed many times. The chain joins TRBV29-1 to TRBJ2-1, with TRBD1 matching over 9 bases. Per germline, CDR1 SQVTM and CDR2 ANQGSEA. CDR3 length: 12 residues. Germline trimming cut 7 bases from V and 4 bases from J; bases unmatched to any gene: 2. CDR3 in amino acids: CSAGTGYNEQFF. CDR3 DNA sequence: TGCAGCGCCGGGACAGGGTACAATGAGCAGTTCTTC.

At least ten counts were recorded for this clonotype. This chain joins TRBV20-1 and TRBJ2-7, with D perhaps matching TRBD2 (7 bases). Trimming stripped 2 bases from V and 5 bases from J, with 13 bases between. This CDR3 is built from 13 residues. The V gene's germline CDR1 is DFQATT and CDR2 SNEGSKA (reference sequence). For the CDR3, the DNA is TGCAGTGCTAGATATCCGGGGGGCCACGAGCAGTACTTC. Encoded protein: CSARYPGGHEQYF.

By share of the sample, this clonotype is medium-sized. This sequence joins TRBV11-3 and TRBJ2-1, with a tentative D call TRBD2 (6 bases). Germline V lookup: CDR1 SGHNT, CDR2 YENEEA. This CDR3 has 14 residues. The V end lost 4 bases, the J end lost 4 bases, and 11 bases lay between the germline ends. This CDR3 reads CASSSGDRYNEQFF. CDR3 nucleotide sequence: TGTGCCAGCAGCTCGGGAGATAGATACAATGAGCAGTTCTTC. Based on the CDR3 plus reference TRBV11-3 and TRBJ2-1, the full variable domain is EAGVVQSPRYKIIEKKQPVAFWCNPISGHNTLYWYLQNLGQGPELLIRYENEEAVDDSQLPKDRFSAERLKGVDSTLKIQPAELGDSAVYLCASSSGDRYNEQFFGPGTRLTVL.

This clonotype counts as medium-sized (0.01 to 0.1%). The chain recombines TRBV4-2 with TRBJ1-6; the D is unclear. This CDR3 is 17 amino acids long. From germline, CDR1 is LGHNA and CDR2 YNFKEQ. V gave up 0 bases and J gave up 5 bases, with 14 bases separating them. In DNA form, the CDR3 reads TGTGCCAGCAGCCAAGATGCCCTGTCCGCCAATAATTCACCCCTCCACTTT. It yields the protein CASSQDALSANNSPLHF.

In this sample, this clonotype turned up many times. The chain employs TRBV11-2 and TRBJ1-2, with D unresolved. V was pared by 4 bases and J by 5 bases, with 8 bases between. This CDR3 is built from 12 residues. CDR1 SGHAT and CDR2 FQNNGV come from the germline V gene. The CDR3 nucleotides read TGTGCCAGCAGCTCAGAAGGATATGGCTACACCTTC. Translating it yields CASSSEGYGYTF.

This clonotype was seen just once. V gene TRBV29-1 combines with J gene TRBJ2-2; D uncertain. Trimming pared 7 bases from V and 14 bases from J, leaving 14 bases between. In germline, CDR1 is SQVTM, CDR2 ANQGSEA. The CDR3 contains 10 residues. Here the CDR3 DNA reads TGCAGCGCTACAGTCGGTGATCTGTTTTTT. This sequence encodes CSATVGDLFF.

Ten or more counts support this clonotype. This chain uses TRBV7-2 with TRBJ2-7, with 8 bases aligning to TRBD1. With V trimmed by 0 bases and J by 4 bases, 5 bases remained unmatched. Germline CDR1 reads SGHTA; CDR2 reads FQGNSA. The CDR3 is 15 amino acids. CDR3 region: CASSLARGRSYEQYF. For the CDR3, the DNA is TGTGCCAGCAGCTTAGCCAGGGGGCGCTCTTACGAGCAGTACTTC.

This clonotype was counted ten times or more. The gene calls are TRBV20-1 and TRBJ2-1; 8 bases match TRBD2. Germline CDR1 is DFQATT and CDR2 is SNEGSKA (reference sequence). Trimming removed 6 bases from V and 7 bases from J; junction bases left unmatched: 11. The CDR3 is made up of 14 amino acids. CDR3 sequence (DNA): TGCAGTGCAACTCGTAGCGGGATGAAGAATGAGCAGTTCTTC. Amino acid sequence: CSATRSGMKNEQFF.

This clonotype was counted at least ten times. The V call is TRBV7-6, the J call TRBJ2-3, with D hard to call. Germline V lookup: CDR1 SGHVS, CDR2 FNYEAQ. The CDR3 is 12 residues long. With 5 bases removed from V and 5 bases from J, the gap between germline ends came to 8 bases. CDR3 loop: CASSPGIDTQYF. In nucleotides, the CDR3 is TGTGCCAGCAGCCCTGGGATAGATACGCAGTATTTT.

The rearrangement uses TRBV5-1 and TRBJ1-5; possibly TRBD1 for D (5 bases). This CDR3 has 18 residues. From germline, CDR1 is SGHRS and CDR2 YFSETQ. The V gene lost 0 bases and the J gene lost 1 base, with 17 bases spanning the gap. CDR3 loop: CASSLGYSSGESNQPQHF. DNA of the CDR3: TGCGCCAGCAGCTTGGGCTATTCCTCGGGGGAAAGCAATCAGCCCCAGCATTTT.

This clonotype was detected ten times or more. The chain joins TRBV20-1 to TRBJ1-2; D remains ambiguous. The germline V gene encodes CDR1 DFQATT and CDR2 SNEGSKA (reference sequence). V shed 4 bases and J shed 4 bases, with 10 bases lying between them. CDR3 size: 12 residues. The CDR3 nucleotides read TGCAGTGCTATCCACCGGGGCTATGGCTACACCTTC. This sequence encodes CSAIHRGYGYTF.

This clonotype was counted ten times or more. V gene TRBV29-1 combines with J gene TRBJ2-1, with no clear D. CDR1 is SQVTM and CDR2 is ANQGSEA in the germline V gene. Trimming removed 7 bases at V and 15 bases at J, with 16 bases between. CDR3 length: 10 amino acids. The CDR3 coding sequence is TGCAGCGCCAGCTCAGAGGTTCCGTTCTTC. Its translation is CSASSEVPFF.

This clonotype has at least ten counts. The genes are TRBV12-3 or TRBV12-4 and TRBJ2-5, with D perhaps matching TRBD1 (6 bases). V lost 5 bases, J lost 3 bases, and 13 bases lay in between. This CDR3 contains 14 residues. The CDR3 protein is CASSHTGNEETQYF. In DNA form, the CDR3 reads TGTGCCAGCAGTCATACAGGGAATGAAGAGACCCAGTACTTC.

As concerns this clonotype: One junction end disagrees with the germline gene, perhaps due to a read error. V is TRBV5-1 and J is TRBJ2-2; D may be TRBD2 (5 bases). CDR3 length: 16 amino acids. Germline V gene sequence: CDR1 SGHRS, CDR2 YFSETQ. CDR3 in DNA: TGCGCCAGCAGCTACCAGCCCACCGGCGTCTCCGGGGAGCTATTTTTT. Its translation: CASSYQPTGVSGELFF.

This clonotype appeared many times. The chain carries TRBV15 and TRBJ2-1, with 8 bases identical to TRBD1. This CDR3 is 14 amino acids long. J was trimmed by 3 bases and V by 7 bases; bases with no gene match: 5. Germline V gives CDR1 LNHNV, CDR2 YYDKDF (reference sequence). CDR3 region: CATKQGGDYNEQFF. CDR3 in DNA: TGTGCCACCAAACAGGGGGGCGACTACAATGAGCAGTTCTTC.

This chain uses TRBV4-3 with TRBJ1-2; D unresolved. V lost 2 bases to trimming and J lost 8 bases, with 12 bases between them. The germline CDR1 and CDR2 sequences are LGHNA and YSLEER. CDR3 length: 13 residues. The CDR3 DNA reads as TGCGCCAGCAGCCAATGTCCAGCTGAAGGCTACACCTTC. Translation: CASSQCPAEGYTF.

This clonotype was seen ten or more times. The chain joins TRBV3-1 to TRBJ1-2, with a tentative D call TRBD1 (6 bases). The CDR3 has 15 residues. V lost 1 base and J 3 bases, leaving 12 bases between the germline ends. CDR1 LGHDT and CDR2 YNNKEL come from the germline V gene (reference sequence). CDR3 DNA: TGTGCCAGCAGCCAAGTCGGGGGGGCGGACTATGGCTACACCTTC. Residues: CASSQVGGADYGYTF.

The chain couples TRBV11-2 to TRBJ2-3, with 8 nucleotides matching TRBD2. The CDR3 has 18 amino acids. Germline CDR1 reads SGHAT; CDR2 reads FQNNGV. The V gene end was trimmed by 5 bases and the J gene end by 2 bases; junction bases not matched to a gene: 15. The CDR3 loop is CASSAGRGGLFDTDTQYF. As DNA, the CDR3 is TGTGCCAGCAGCGCAGGCCGGGGGGGCCTCTTTGACACAGATACGCAGTATTTT.

This clonotype occurred many times. This chain uses TRBV7-2 with TRBJ2-1, with TRBD2 identical over 12 bases. The CDR3 sequence is 14 residues long. CDR1 is SGHTA, CDR2 FQGNSA, per germline. The junction had 4 bases not matched to a gene; V was cut back by 4 bases and J by 9 bases. The CDR3 DNA reads as TGTGCCAGCAGCTCTGGACTAGCGGGGTCTGAGCAGTTCTTC. Its protein product is CASSSGLAGSEQFF. Complete variable domain (other parts from reference TRBV7-2 and TRBJ2-1): GAGVSQSPSNKVTEKGKDVELRCDPISGHTALYWYRQSLGQGLEFLIYFQGNSAPDKSGLPSDRFSAERTGGSVSTLTIQRTQQEDSAVYLCASSSGLAGSEQFFGPGTRLTVL.

This clonotype was seen many times. This chain joins TRBV29-1 and TRBJ1-2; the match to TRBD1 covers 9 bases. V lost 6 bases to trimming and J lost 8 bases; unmatched junction nucleotides: 7. CDR1 and CDR2 from the germline V gene are SQVTM and ANQGSEA. The CDR3 runs 12 residues. CDR3 region: CSVNRGQRGYTF. The CDR3 nucleotides read TGCAGCGTAAACAGGGGGCAGAGGGGCTACACCTTC.

This clonotype showed up many times. This chain connects TRBV9 to TRBJ2-3; TRBD1 might be the D (5 bases). Per germline, CDR1 SGDLS and CDR2 YYNGEE. CDR3 length equals 16 residues. Deletions cut 0 bases from V and 4 bases from J, with 15 bases between. This chain's CDR3 is CASSVVGTQGPDTQYF. The CDR3 coding sequence is TGTGCCAGCAGCGTAGTGGGCACCCAGGGCCCAGATACGCAGTATTTT.

At least ten counts were recorded for this clonotype. The chain has TRBV20-1 and TRBJ2-3, with 9 positions matching TRBD2. V lost 6 bases to trimming and J lost 4 bases; unmatched junction nucleotides: 5. Per germline, CDR1 DFQATT and CDR2 SNEGSKA (reference sequence). The CDR3 is made up of 13 amino acids. This CDR3 reads CSAELAGPDTQYF. In nucleotides, the CDR3 is TGCAGTGCAGAACTAGCGGGTCCAGATACGCAGTATTTT.

This clonotype appeared many times. The chain carries TRBV9 and TRBJ2-5; possibly TRBD1 for D (6 bases). Germline V gene sequence: CDR1 SGDLS, CDR2 YYNGEE. V was trimmed by 3 bases and J by 3 bases, leaving 15 bases between them. CDR3 length: 15 residues. CDR3 residues: CASSAYVNREETQYF. For the CDR3, the DNA is TGTGCCAGCAGCGCGTACGTGAACAGGGAAGAGACCCAGTACTTC.

This clonotype was counted ten times or more. The chain recombines TRBV5-4 with TRBJ2-1, with no clear D. The germline V and J ends were trimmed by 3 bases and 6 bases, with 10 bases remaining between them. The germline gives CDR1 SGHNT, CDR2 YYREEE (reference sequence). This CDR3 contains 13 residues. The CDR3 here is CASSSWALNEQFF. Written as DNA, the CDR3 is TGTGCCAGCAGCTCCTGGGCCCTCAATGAGCAGTTCTTC. The full variable domain, its missing parts supplied by reference TRBV5-4 and TRBJ2-1, is ETGVTQSPTHLIKTRGQQVTLRCSSQSGHNTVSWYQQALGQGPQFIFQYYREEENGRGNFPPRFSGLQFPNYSSELNVNALELDDSALYLCASSSWALNEQFFGPGTRLTVL.

This clonotype was picked up many times. The CDR3: CASSVIGGAINEQFF. CDR3 coding DNA: TGTGCCAGCAGTGTTATCGGGGGGGCCATCAATGAGCAGTTCTTC. The genes are TRBV6-2 or TRBV6-3 and TRBJ2-1; 8 bases fit TRBD2. Trimming cost V 5 bases and J 6 bases; bases outside gene matches: 9. CDR3 size: 15 residues. The germline V gene encodes CDR1 MNHEY and CDR2 SVGEGT.

This clonotype was found many times. The gene calls are TRBV20-1 and TRBJ1-6; D possibly corresponds to TRBD1 (6 bases). The V end lost 0 bases, the J end lost 8 bases, and 20 bases lay between the germline ends. The CDR3 spans 17 residues. Germline V CDR1 and CDR2: DFQATT, SNEGSKA (reference sequence). The CDR3 sequence is CSARDRRTQGGDSPLHF. CDR3 bases: TGCAGTGCTAGAGATAGGCGCACACAGGGAGGGGATTCACCCCTCCACTTT.

This clonotype was recorded many times. The chain recombines TRBV2 with TRBJ2-3; D not certain. CDR1 is SNHLY, CDR2 FYNNEI, per germline. Trimming shortened V by 8 bases and J by 6 bases, and 15 bases separated the two germline ends. This CDR3 is built from 13 residues. CDR3 in amino acids: CASGIDAGDTQYF. CDR3 sequence (DNA): TGTGCCAGCGGAATCGACGCCGGGGATACGCAGTATTTT.